This T cell receptor beta chain derives from a study of T cells in Graves' hyperthyroidism and ophthalmopathy. This clonotype was found many times. The CDR3 loop spans 12 amino acids. The germline V gene has CDR1 MDHEN and CDR2 SYDVKM. The germline V and J ends were trimmed by 6 bases and 3 bases, with 7 bases remaining between them. Amplification targeted TCR beta CDR3 regions from RNA transcripts. Primed by the HTBI set, a first-round RT-PCR was run on the TCR CDR3. One entry per CDR3 protein, called by TCRdb with MiXCR from the multiplex PCR reads. This repertoire shows around 420,000 distinct CDR3 sequences, roughly 13% found once; its top ten account for 5.3%.

The source is a woman aged 18 to 35 with Graves' hyperthyroidism. Sequencing was done on a sample of blood. J is TRBJ2-3 and V is TRBV28; D is uncertain. The CDR3 reads CASRGTTDTQYF. CDR3 sequence (DNA): TGTGCCAGCAGGGGAACGACAGATACGCAGTATTTT. Looking up the rest from reference TRBV28 and TRBJ2-3 gives the full variable domain: DVKVTQSSRYLVKRTGEKVFLECVQDMDHENMFWYRQDPGLGLRLIYFSYDVKMKEKGDIPEGYSVSREKKERFSLILESASTNQTSMYLCASRGTTDTQYFGPGTRLTVL.